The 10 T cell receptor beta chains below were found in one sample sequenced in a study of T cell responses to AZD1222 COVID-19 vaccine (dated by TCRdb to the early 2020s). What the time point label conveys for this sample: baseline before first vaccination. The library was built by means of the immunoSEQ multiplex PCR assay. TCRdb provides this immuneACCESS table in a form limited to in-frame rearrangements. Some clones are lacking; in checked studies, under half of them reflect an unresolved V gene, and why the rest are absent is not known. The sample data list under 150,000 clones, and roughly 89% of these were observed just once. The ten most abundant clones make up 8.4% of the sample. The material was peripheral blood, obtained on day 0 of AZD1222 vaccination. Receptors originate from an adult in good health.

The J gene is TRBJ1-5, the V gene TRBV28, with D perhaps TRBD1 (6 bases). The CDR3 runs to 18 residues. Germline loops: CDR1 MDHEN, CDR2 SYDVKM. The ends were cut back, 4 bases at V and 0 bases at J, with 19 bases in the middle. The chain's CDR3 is CASSYADRSFYSNQPQHF. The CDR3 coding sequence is TGTGCCAGCAGTTATGCCGACAGGTCCTTTTATAGCAATCAGCCCCAGCATTTT.

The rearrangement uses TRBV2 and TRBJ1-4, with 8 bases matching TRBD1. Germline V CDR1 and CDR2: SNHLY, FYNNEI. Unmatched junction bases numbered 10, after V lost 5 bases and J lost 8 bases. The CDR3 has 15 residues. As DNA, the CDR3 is TGTGCCAGCAGTCGGCAGGGGGCGCGGCAGGAAAAACTGTTTTTT. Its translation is CASSRQGARQEKLFF.

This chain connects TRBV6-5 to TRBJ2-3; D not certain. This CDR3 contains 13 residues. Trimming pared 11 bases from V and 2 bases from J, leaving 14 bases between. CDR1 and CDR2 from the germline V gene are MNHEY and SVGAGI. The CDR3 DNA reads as TGTGCCGCGGCGCAGTCCTACACAGATACGCAGTATTTT. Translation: CAAAQSYTDTQYF.

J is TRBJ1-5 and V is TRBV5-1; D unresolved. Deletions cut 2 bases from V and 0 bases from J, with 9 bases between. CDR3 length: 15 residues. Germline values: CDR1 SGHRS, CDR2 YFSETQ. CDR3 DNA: TGCGCCAGCAGCTTAAACGGCCATAGCAATCAGCCCCAGCATTTT. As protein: CASSLNGHSNQPQHF. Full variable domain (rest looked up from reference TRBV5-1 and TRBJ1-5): KAGVTQTPRYLIKTRGQQVTLSCSPISGHRSVSWYQQTPGQGLQFLFEYFSETQRNKGNFPGRFSGRQFSNSRSEMNVSTLELGDSALYLCASSLNGHSNQPQHFGDGTRLSIL.

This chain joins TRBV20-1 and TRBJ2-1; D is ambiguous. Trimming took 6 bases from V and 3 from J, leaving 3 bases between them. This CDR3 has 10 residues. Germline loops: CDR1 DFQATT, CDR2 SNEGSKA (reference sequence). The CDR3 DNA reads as TGCAGTGCCTTCTACAATGAGCAGTTCTTC. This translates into CSAFYNEQFF.

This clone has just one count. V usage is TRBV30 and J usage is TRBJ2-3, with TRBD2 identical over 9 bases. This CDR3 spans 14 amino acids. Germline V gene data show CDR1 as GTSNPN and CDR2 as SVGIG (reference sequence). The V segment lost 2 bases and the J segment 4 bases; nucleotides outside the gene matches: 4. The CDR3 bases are TGTGCCTGGAGTAAGATAGCGGGGGCAGATACGCAGTATTTT. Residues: CAWSKIAGADTQYF.

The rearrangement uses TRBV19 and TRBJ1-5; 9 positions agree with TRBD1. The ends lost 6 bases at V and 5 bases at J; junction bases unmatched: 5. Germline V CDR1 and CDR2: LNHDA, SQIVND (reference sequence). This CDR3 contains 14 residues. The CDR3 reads CASSPDRGYQPQHF. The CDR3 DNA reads TGTGCCAGTAGCCCAGACAGGGGGTATCAGCCCCAGCATTTT.

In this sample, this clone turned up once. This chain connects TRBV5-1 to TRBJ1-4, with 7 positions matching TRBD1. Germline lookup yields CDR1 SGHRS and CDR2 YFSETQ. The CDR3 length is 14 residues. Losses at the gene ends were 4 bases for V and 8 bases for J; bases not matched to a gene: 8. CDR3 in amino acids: CASSTGERAEKLFF. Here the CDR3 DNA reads TGCGCCAGCAGCACAGGGGAGCGGGCCGAAAAACTGTTTTTT.

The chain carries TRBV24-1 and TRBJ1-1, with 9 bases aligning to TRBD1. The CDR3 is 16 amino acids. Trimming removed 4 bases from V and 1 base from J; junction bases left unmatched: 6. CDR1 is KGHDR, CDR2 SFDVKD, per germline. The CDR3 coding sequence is TGTGCCACCAGTGAGAGCCGGACAGGGGCGAACACTGAAGCTTTCTTT. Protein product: CATSESRTGANTEAFF.

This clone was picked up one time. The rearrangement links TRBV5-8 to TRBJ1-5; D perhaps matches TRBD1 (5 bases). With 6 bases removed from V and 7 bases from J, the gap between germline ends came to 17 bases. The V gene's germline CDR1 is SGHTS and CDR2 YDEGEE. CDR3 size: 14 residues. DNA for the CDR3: TGTGCCAGCATCCTTTTTAGGGGCGGCCAGCCCCAGCATTTT. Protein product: CASILFRGGQPQHF.